A single sample gave rise to the 26 T cell receptor beta chains below, sequenced in a study of blood T cell repertoires in COVID-19. Some clones are missing from TCRdb's copy, which holds only in-frame ones; the method was immunoSEQ multiplex PCR. The table includes over 300,000 clones, 80% to 90% detected once. Sequencing was carried out using PBMCs or T cells enriched from blood (not recorded which). These receptors originate from a man under 40 who had recovered from COVID-19.

This sequence joins TRBV18 and TRBJ2-1; the D gene is possibly TRBD1 (6 bases). Germline loops: CDR1 KGHSH, CDR2 LQKENI. The CDR3 runs to 18 residues. The V gene lost 1 base and the J gene lost 6 bases, with 22 bases spanning the gap. The CDR3 sequence: CASSPRGLARDKSNEQFF. The CDR3 DNA reads TGTGCCAGCTCACCACGTGGATTGGCCAGGGACAAAAGCAATGAGCAGTTCTTC.

J is TRBJ2-1 and V is TRBV7-6; 9 nucleotides match TRBD2. The trim removed 5 bases at V and 9 bases at J, leaving 14 bases unmatched. Germline lookup yields CDR1 SGHVS and CDR2 FNYEAQ. This CDR3 is built from 16 residues. The CDR3 DNA reads as TGTGCCAGCAGCCTCCAGGGTAGCGGGGGCAGGATTGAGCAGTTCTTC. Encoded protein: CASSLQGSGGRIEQFF.

V gene TRBV30 combines with J gene TRBJ1-1, with D tentatively TRBD1 (5 bases). Deletions cut 4 bases from V and 5 bases from J, with 11 bases between. Germline V gene sequence: CDR1 GTSNPN, CDR2 SVGIG (reference sequence). The CDR3 totals 12 residues. The CDR3: CAWTSPGTEAFF. The CDR3, as DNA: TGTGCCTGGACCTCTCCAGGGACTGAAGCTTTCTTT.

This rearrangement joins TRBV29-1 to TRBJ1-2; D gene ambiguous. Germline V gene sequence: CDR1 SQVTM, CDR2 ANQGSEA. Trimming stripped 7 bases from V and 5 bases from J, with 23 bases between. The CDR3 sequence is 15 residues long. This chain's CDR3 is CSALIQDEGLYGYTF. The DNA for the CDR3 is TGCAGCGCGTTAATTCAGGACGAGGGCCTTTATGGCTACACCTTC.

CDR3 DNA sequence: TGTGCCAGCGCTAGCGGGGGAGGAAATACGCAGTATTTT. Protein product: CASASGGGNTQYF. This chain links TRBV6-5 with TRBJ2-3; 10 bases line up with TRBD2. CDR3 size: 13 residues. Looked up from germline, CDR1 is MNHEY and CDR2 is SVGAGI. The V and J ends lost 8 bases and 7 bases, in that order; junction bases with no gene match: 6.

The rearrangement links TRBV15 to TRBJ2-7; D remains ambiguous. Germline V gene lookup returns CDR1 LNHNV and CDR2 YYDKDF (reference sequence). The CDR3 contains 15 residues. With 0 bases removed from V and 9 bases from J, the gap between germline ends came to 18 bases. CDR3 protein: CATSRDLVNQPGQYF. The CDR3 region has the DNA TGTGCCACCAGCAGAGATCTAGTGAATCAGCCCGGGCAGTACTTC.

This clone showed up just once. The chain combines TRBV4-1 with TRBJ2-3, with D tentatively TRBD2 (6 bases). Trimming left V 6 bases short and J 2 bases short, with 15 bases between. This CDR3 spans 15 amino acids. CDR1 MGHRA and CDR2 YSYEKL come from the germline V gene. CDR3 residues: CASSMRAGNTDTQYF. The CDR3 DNA sequence: TGCGCCAGCAGTATGAGGGCGGGAAACACAGATACGCAGTATTTT.

The rearrangement links TRBV3-1 (or the pseudogene TRBV3-2) to TRBJ2-7, with 7 bases aligning to TRBD1. The CDR3 covers 15 residues. CDR1 LGHDT and CDR2 YNNKEL come from the germline V gene (reference sequence). V lost 6 bases and J lost 1; bases outside the gene matches: 9. CDR3 sequence: CASSSIRTGSYEQYF. CDR3 coding DNA: TGTGCCAGCAGTTCAATTCGGACAGGATCCTACGAGCAGTACTTC.

The chain joins TRBV20-1 to TRBJ1-2, with D uncertain. Trimming took 3 bases from V and 5 from J, leaving 10 bases between them. This CDR3 spans 12 amino acids. Germline V gene sequence: CDR1 DFQATT, CDR2 SNEGSKA (reference sequence). DNA for the CDR3: TGCAGTGCTAGTAATAGCGATTATGGCTACACCTTC. This translates into CSASNSDYGYTF.

The rearrangement joins TRBV5-1 to TRBJ2-5, with D perhaps TRBD2 (5 bases). V dropped 4 bases and J dropped 2 bases, with 12 bases sitting between them. The CDR3 consists of 14 residues. Germline assignment: CDR1 SGHRS and CDR2 YFSETQ. The CDR3: CASSKDLGQETQYF. The CDR3 coding sequence is TGCGCCAGCAGCAAGGACTTGGGTCAAGAGACCCAGTACTTC. Based on the CDR3 plus reference TRBV5-1 and TRBJ2-5, the full variable domain is KAGVTQTPRYLIKTRGQQVTLSCSPISGHRSVSWYQQTPGQGLQFLFEYFSETQRNKGNFPGRFSGRQFSNSRSEMNVSTLELGDSALYLCASSKDLGQETQYFGPGTRLLVL.

The V and J genes are TRBV25-1 and TRBJ2-7; maybe TRBD2 (5 bases). This CDR3 comprises 12 residues. Per the germline V gene, CDR1 is MGHDK and CDR2 is SYGVNS. The V gene lost 6 bases and the J gene lost 5 bases, with 11 bases spanning the gap. The CDR3, as DNA: TGTGCCAGCAGACTAGTATCTAACGAGCAGTACTTC. Translation gives CASRLVSNEQYF.

This clone was seen once. The CDR3 nucleotides read TGTGCCAGCAGTTACAACATCGGACAGGTTGAAGCTTTCTTT. Protein product: CASSYNIGQVEAFF. The rearrangement joins TRBV6-5 to TRBJ1-1; the match to TRBD1 covers 7 bases. Germline assignment: CDR1 MNHEY and CDR2 SVGAGI. The CDR3 has 14 residues. J lost 7 bases, V lost 2 bases, and 7 bases had no gene match.

The chain couples TRBV9 to TRBJ1-2; possibly TRBD1 for D (6 bases). The CDR3 is 16 residues long. The V and J ends lost 4 bases and 3 bases respectively, with 19 bases between them. Germline CDR1 SGDLS, CDR2 YYNGEE. The CDR3 region is CASSQGRGELDYGYTF. The CDR3 bases are TGTGCCAGCAGCCAGGGGAGAGGGGAGTTAGACTATGGCTACACCTTC.

This chain uses TRBV7-2 with TRBJ1-5; D is unclear. The ends were cut back, 4 bases at V and 4 bases at J, with 8 bases in the middle. The CDR3 is 13 amino acids. Germline V gene data show CDR1 as SGHTA and CDR2 as FQGNSA. CDR3 amino acids: CASSSSENQPQHF. CDR3 DNA: TGTGCCAGCAGCTCGAGCGAAAATCAGCCCCAGCATTTT.

The chain couples TRBV5-1 to TRBJ2-5; TRBD2 agrees at 9 bases. CDR3 length: 16 amino acids. J was trimmed by 1 base and V by 0 bases; bases with no gene match: 4. The V gene's germline CDR1 is SGHRS and CDR2 YFSETQ. The CDR3 coding sequence is TGCGCCAGCAGCTTGGAGGCGGGGGGGCCCCAAGAGACCCAGTACTTC. Its translation is CASSLEAGGPQETQYF.

The V and J genes are TRBV12-3 or TRBV12-4 and TRBJ1-1; 7 bases are a match to TRBD1. This CDR3 is 13 amino acids long. V shed 7 bases and J 4 bases; nucleotides not matched to a gene: 6. The CDR3 loop reads CASTYQGGTEAFF. DNA of the CDR3: TGTGCCAGCACTTATCAGGGGGGCACTGAAGCTTTCTTT.

J is TRBJ2-1 and V is TRBV18; TRBD2 is a possible D gene (6 bases). CDR3 size: 14 residues. CDR1 is KGHSH and CDR2 is LQKENI in the germline V gene. The V gene lost 0 bases and the J gene lost 10 bases, with 13 bases spanning the gap. CDR3 in DNA: TGTGCCAGCTCACCACCGGGACTTCGGGGCGAGCAGTTCTTC. Its protein is CASSPPGLRGEQFF.

Here the CDR3 reads CASSLMGRSAGELFF. The CDR3 DNA reads as TGTGCCAGCAGCTTGATGGGGAGGTCAGCCGGGGAGCTGTTTTTT. The chain recombines TRBV5-4 with TRBJ2-2; TRBD2 is a possible D gene (6 bases). Trimming removed 1 base at V and 6 bases at J, with 13 bases between. The germline gives CDR1 SGHNT, CDR2 YYREEE (reference sequence). The CDR3 is 15 residues long.

The V call is TRBV14, the J call TRBJ2-7; D is undetermined. The germline gives CDR1 SGHDN, CDR2 FVKESK. With 1 base removed from V and 2 bases from J, the gap between germline ends came to 12 bases. The CDR3 spans 15 residues. The CDR3 loop is CASSQVWQEPYEQYF. The CDR3 nucleotides are TGTGCCAGCAGCCAAGTCTGGCAGGAACCCTACGAGCAGTACTTC.

This chain connects TRBV30 to TRBJ2-3; D is unresolved. Per the germline V gene, CDR1 is GTSNPN and CDR2 is SVGIG (reference sequence). The CDR3 extends over 13 amino acids. The V gene lost 5 bases and the J gene lost 2 bases, with 11 bases spanning the gap. CDR3 coding DNA: TGTGCCTGGGTACAGAAATACACAGATACGCAGTATTTT. Its translation is CAWVQKYTDTQYF. Complete variable domain (other parts from reference TRBV30 and TRBJ2-3): SQTIHQWPATLVQPVGSPLSLECTVEGTSNPNLYWYRQAAGRGLQLLFYSVGIGQISSEVPQNLSASRPQDRQFILSSKKLLLSDSGFYLCAWVQKYTDTQYFGPGTRLTVL.

This chain joins TRBV7-3 and TRBJ2-5; 8 positions match TRBD1. Unmatched junction bases numbered 4, after V lost 5 bases and J lost 5 bases. Per germline, CDR1 SGHTA and CDR2 FQGTGA. This CDR3 contains 13 residues. The CDR3: CASSPGGVETQYF. CDR3 in DNA: TGTGCCAGCAGCCCAGGGGGCGTGGAGACCCAGTACTTC.

CDR3 bases: TGTGCCAGCAGCATACAGGGATATGAAGCTTTCTTT. It translates to CASSIQGYEAFF. The rearrangement joins TRBV12-3 or TRBV12-4 to TRBJ1-1, with a weak D call TRBD1 (6 bases). Trimming shortened V by 6 bases and J by 7 bases, and 12 bases separated the two germline ends. The CDR3 consists of 12 residues.

The chain couples TRBV27 to TRBJ1-1, with D possibly matching TRBD1 (5 bases). The CDR3 has 15 residues. CDR1 is MNHEY, CDR2 SMNVEV, per germline (reference sequence). The ends were cut back, 6 bases at V and 5 bases at J, with 19 bases in the middle. CDR3 region: CASSPTGLGGTEAFF. CDR3 coding DNA: TGTGCCAGCAGCCCCACGGGACTCGGGGGGACTGAAGCTTTCTTT.

The chain combines TRBV5-4 with TRBJ1-2, with TRBD1 matching over 7 bases. Per germline, CDR1 SGHNT and CDR2 YYREEE (reference sequence). The CDR3 is 13 amino acids. Losses at the gene ends were 4 bases for V and 8 bases for J; bases not matched to a gene: 8. The CDR3 protein is CASSHRGMEGYTF. As DNA, the CDR3 is TGTGCCAGCAGCCACAGGGGTATGGAGGGCTACACCTTC.

This clone appeared a few times. The chain is built from TRBV5-1 and TRBJ1-1; D remains ambiguous. From germline, CDR1 is SGHRS and CDR2 YFSETQ. Trimming took 0 bases from V and 0 from J, leaving 9 bases between them. The CDR3 is made up of 15 amino acids. CDR3 residues: CASSLDADLNTEAFF. The CDR3 DNA is TGCGCCAGCAGCTTGGATGCGGACTTGAACACTGAAGCTTTCTTT.

The rearrangement uses TRBV24-1 and TRBJ1-2, with D possibly matching TRBD1 (5 bases). The CDR3 extends over 14 amino acids. Germline V gene sequence: CDR1 KGHDR, CDR2 SFDVKD. The ends were cut back, 0 bases at V and 2 bases at J, with 6 bases in the middle. The CDR3 spells CATSDLDRNYGYTF. As DNA, the CDR3 is TGTGCCACCAGTGATTTGGACAGAAACTATGGCTACACCTTC.